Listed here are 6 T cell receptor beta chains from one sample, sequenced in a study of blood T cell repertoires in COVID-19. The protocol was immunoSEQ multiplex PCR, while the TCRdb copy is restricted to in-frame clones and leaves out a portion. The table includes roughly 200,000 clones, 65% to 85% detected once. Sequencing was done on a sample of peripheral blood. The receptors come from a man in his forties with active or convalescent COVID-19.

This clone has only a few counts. CDR3 sequence: CASSLGVLNTGELFF. In nucleotides, the CDR3 is TGCGCCAGCAGCTTGGGTGTACTGAACACCGGGGAGCTGTTTTTT. This chain connects TRBV5-1 to TRBJ2-2; the D is unclear. Germline V CDR1 and CDR2: SGHRS, YFSETQ. CDR3 length: 15 residues. The V gene lost 0 bases and the J gene lost 1 base, with 7 bases spanning the gap.

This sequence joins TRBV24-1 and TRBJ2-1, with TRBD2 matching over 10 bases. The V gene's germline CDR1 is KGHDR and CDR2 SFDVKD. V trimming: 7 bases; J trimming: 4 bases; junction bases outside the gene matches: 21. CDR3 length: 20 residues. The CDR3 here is CATSSAGLAGAARKYNEQFF. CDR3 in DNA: TGTGCCACCAGCTCGGCGGGTCTAGCGGGGGCCGCACGAAAATACAATGAGCAGTTCTTC.

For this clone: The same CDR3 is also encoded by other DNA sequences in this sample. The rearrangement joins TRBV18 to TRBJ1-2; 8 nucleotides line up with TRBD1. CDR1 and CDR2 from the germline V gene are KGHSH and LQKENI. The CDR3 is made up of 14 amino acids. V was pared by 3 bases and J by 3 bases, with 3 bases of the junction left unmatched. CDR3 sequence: CASSPPGGDYGYTF. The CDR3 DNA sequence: TGTGCCAGCTCACCCCCAGGGGGCGACTATGGCTACACCTTC.

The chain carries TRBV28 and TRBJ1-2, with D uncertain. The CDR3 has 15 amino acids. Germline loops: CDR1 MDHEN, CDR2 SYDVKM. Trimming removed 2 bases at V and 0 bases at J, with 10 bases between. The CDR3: CASSLAGLANYGYTF. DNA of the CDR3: TGTGCCAGCAGTTTAGCGGGATTAGCTAACTATGGCTACACCTTC.

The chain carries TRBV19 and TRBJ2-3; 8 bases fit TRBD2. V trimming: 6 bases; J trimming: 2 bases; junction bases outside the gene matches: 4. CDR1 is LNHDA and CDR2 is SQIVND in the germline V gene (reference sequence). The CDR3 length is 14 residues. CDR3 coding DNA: TGTGCCAGTAGCCCCGGACTAGCCACAGATACGCAGTATTTT. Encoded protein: CASSPGLATDTQYF. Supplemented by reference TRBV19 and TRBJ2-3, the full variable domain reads DGGITQSPKYLFRKEGQNVTLSCEQNLNHDAMYWYRQDPGQGLRLIYYSQIVNDFQKGDIAEGYSVSREKKESFPLTVTSAQKNPTAFYLCASSPGLATDTQYFGPGTRLTVL.

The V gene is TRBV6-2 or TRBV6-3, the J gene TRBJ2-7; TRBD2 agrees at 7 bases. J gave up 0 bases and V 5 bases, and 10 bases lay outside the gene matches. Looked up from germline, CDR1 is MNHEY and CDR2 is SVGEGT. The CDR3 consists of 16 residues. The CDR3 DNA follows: TGTGCCAGCAGTAACAAACCCTCGGGGGGCTCCTACGAGCAGTACTTC. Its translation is CASSNKPSGGSYEQYF.